The sequence of this T cell receptor beta chain was determined in a study of monozygotic twins with cystic fibrosis (dated by TCRdb to the early 2020s). In terms of the full investigation: Barcoded libraries were made from 2.5 to 3 micrograms of fragmented DNA using approximately 15 PCR cycles. Twins were ranked among around 960 cohort participants for weight-for-height and FEVPerc (FEV1 disease centile) at the day of blood sampling. To gauge how much genetics shapes V and J gene usage, the researchers compared TCR beta repertoires both within and across 16 monozygotic twin pairs who have cystic fibrosis. Made up mostly of children and adolescents, the cohort included ten female and six male twin pairs ranging in age from roughly 2.0 to 40 years, with a median of about 9.1 years. Data for three of the twin pairs had previously been reported in another context. Study-level results and caveats: Simpson clonality tended to be low (median approximately 0.01), which suggests a naive-dominated repertoire, although clonality was higher in the most severely affected patients. V gene usage was most similar to the co-twin for 13 of 16 pairs, and J usage for 8 of 16 pairs, suggesting genetic constraints. The cohort was small, and the number of shared CDR3s showed no association with age, concordance or disease severity. Significantly higher nucleotide-identical clonotype sharing was observed within monozygotic CF twin pairs than between unrelated CF individuals (P = 0.000026, Mann-Whitney).

As regards this clone: It lacks a known antigen. Base qualities are not recorded, but no much larger clone differs from it by a single base.

The twin pairs came from the European Cystic Fibrosis Twin and Sibling Study Cohort, a cohort that recruited patients from roughly 160 CF clinics across 14 European countries. Both zygosity and CFTR genotype were checked in-house, and zygosity was tested with multiplex PCR across nine short tandem repeat loci. Peripheral blood was taken from each twin, and clinical parameters were recorded on the day of blood sampling. Phenol/chloroform extraction was used to isolate genomic DNA from peripheral blood cells, and the DNA was then kept in TE buffer at 4 degrees C. The germline V gene specifies SGHAT as CDR1 and FQNNGV as CDR2. Spanning cysteine to phenylalanine, the CDR3 consists of 15 amino acids. CDR3 DNA is the only sequence kept; it has 45 bases, read in frame from the first base. Germline trimming: 4 bases from V, 4 bases from J; junction bases outside gene matches: 9. TCR beta CDR3 regions were amplified by multiplex PCR using the immunoSEQ immune profiling system, following the manufacturer's instructions. An Illumina NextSeq system was used for sequencing. Turning to the authors' computational methods: Sequence data were processed on the immunoSEQ Analyzer platform, and clonality was computed as the square root of Simpson's index of productive rearrangements. Similarity in V and J usage was quantified by Jensen-Shannon distance, and CDR3 generation probabilities were calculated with OLGA. The researchers looked up shared CDR3 sequences in the immuneACCESS database (August 2020) and in VDJdb (December 2020). TCRdb took this table from immuneACCESS and kept in-frame rearrangements with V and J called. Such tables lack part of the clones; where checked against another copy, unresolved V genes explain under half of the gap, and the rest is unexplained. Clone size and the V and J calls come from that table; the DNA yielded D and trimming. This sample has roughly 10,000 clones in its table, and over 95% of those were observed once. The ten largest clones take up more than 0.65% of the sample.

Sequencing was performed on blood. The chain was built from TRBV11-2 and TRBJ2-7, and TRBD1 aligns with 8 junction nucleotides. This receptor was obtained from a boy younger than 18 with cystic fibrosis. The DNA sequence reads TGTGCCAGCAGCTCGACAGGGGCCGGTTCTTACGAGCAGTACTTC. Translated, this is CASSSTGAGSYEQYF.